This T cell receptor beta chain is drawn from a study of T cell responses to AZD1222 COVID-19 vaccine. Overall study findings and caveats: Samples come after the peak T cell response, not at day 14. Spike-specific TCRs gained breadth and depth after people received two AZD1222 doses. Females outnumbered males among donors, who were mostly white British; clonal diversity was possibly underestimated. Among spike-specific TCRs, nearly half reportedly target unmutated variant regions.

As concerns this clone: What it binds is unknown.

This table comes from immunoSEQ multiplex PCR, and its TCRdb copy is limited to in-frame clones, with some not included. The sample lists tens of thousands of clones, under 90% occurring once. The germline gives CDR1 SGHRS, CDR2 YFSETQ. Trimming left V 4 bases short and J 6 bases short, with 16 bases between. The CDR3 consists of 15 residues. The V call is TRBV5-1, the J call TRBJ1-4; D is undetermined. Material: peripheral blood, obtained 28 days after the second AZD1222 dose. This clonotype was obtained from an adult who received the AZD1222 COVID-19 vaccine. CDR3 bases: TGCGCCAGCAGCCGCCGAGACGGATCCGATGAAAAACTGTTTTTT. This translates into CASSRRDGSDEKLFF.